A selection of T cell receptor beta chains follows, all from one sample in a study of CD8+ T cells in alopecia areata. Generated by immunoSEQ multiplex PCR, the TCRdb table keeps only in-frame clones and is missing some. The table has roughly 97,000 clones, roughly two fifths seen once; the top ten hold 1% to 1.5%. The source material was CD4+ T cells sorted from blood. These TCRs come from a human donor with alopecia areata. Both conserved end residues are part of each CDR3. The D gene is left open where the match is weak. The size entry is marked missing in some rows and otherwise reads once, few, many or a size class.

>-|TRBV29-1|-|TRBJ2-3
TGCAGCGTCACCGCATGGGACTCGAGCACAGATACGCAGTATTTT
CSVTAWDSSTDTQYF
>-|TRBV7-2|-|TRBJ2-1
TGTGCCAGCAGCTTAACAGGAAGCTCCTACAATGAGCAGTTCTTC
CASSLTGSSYNEQFF
>-|TRBV14|TRBD1|TRBJ1-1
TGTGCCAGCAGCCCACTGTCCCGGGACAGGATCGGAGCTTTCTTT
CASSPLSRDRIGAFF
>few|TRBV29-1|-|TRBJ1-2
TGCAGCGTTGAGGAGCGGCGGGGTAGGGCTGGCTACACCTTC
CSVEERRGRAGYTF
>-|TRBV30|TRBD1|TRBJ2-6
TGTGCCTGGAGTCAGGGACAGGCTCCCTTGACTTTC
CAWSQGQAPLTF
>-|TRBV11-2|-|TRBJ1-1
TGTGCCAGCAGCACAATAAGGGGAAAGAACACTGAAGCTTTCTTT
CASSTIRGKNTEAFF
>few|TRBV4-1|TRBD1|TRBJ1-1
TGCGCCAGCAGCCCCCGACAGGGAGGTACTGAAGCTTTCTTT
CASSPRQGGTEAFF
>-|TRBV7-2|-|TRBJ1-6
TGTGCCAGCAGCTTACAAGATTCACCCCTCCACTTT
CASSLQDSPLHF
>-|TRBV7-2|-|TRBJ2-5
TGTGCCAGCAGCTGGAACAGAGAAGAGACCCAGTACTTC
CASSWNREETQYF
>few|TRBV19|-|TRBJ1-5
TGTGCCAGTAGGAAGACTAGGGATCCAGGGCAGCCCCAGCATTTT
CASRKTRDPGQPQHF
>many|TRBV19|-|TRBJ2-4
TGTGCCAGTAGTATAGACGACAGAGTAGCCAAAAACATTCAGTACTTC
CASSIDDRVAKNIQYF
>many|TRBV15|-|TRBJ2-2
TGTGCCACCAGCCATGGGAGTATGACCGGGGAGCTGTTTTTT
CATSHGSMTGELFF
>-|TRBV15|-|TRBJ1-1
TGTGCCACCAGCAGGACAGGAAACACTGAAGCTTTCTTT
CATSRTGNTEAFF
>-|TRBV5-1|TRBD1|TRBJ2-1
TGCGCCAGCAGCTTGGCCCCGGACAGGAATGAGCAGTTCTTC
CASSLAPDRNEQFF
>few|TRBV20-1|-|TRBJ2-1
TGCAGTGCTAGCTTCTCCAATGAGCAGTTCTTC
CSASFSNEQFF
>-|TRBV6-1|-|TRBJ2-7
TGTGCCTCTCGGACAGCAGACTACGAGCAGTACTTC
CASRTADYEQYF
>-|TRBV6-6|-|TRBJ1-5
TGTGCCAGCAGTTACTCGCAGGGTTCTCAGCCCCAGCATTTT
CASSYSQGSQPQHF
>-|TRBV4-2|-|TRBJ1-5
TGTGCCAGCAGCCCCCGGGGCCCAGGCTTTCAGCCCCAGCATTTT
CASSPRGPGFQPQHF
>-|TRBV19|TRBD2|TRBJ2-1
TGTGCCAGTAGTATAGGGAGACTAGCGGGCCACAATGAGCAGTTCTTC
CASSIGRLAGHNEQFF
>few|TRBV9|-|TRBJ2-1
TGTGCCAGCAGCGAAGGCTCCAGGACCTGGAATGAGCAGTTCTTC
CASSEGSRTWNEQFF
>-|TRBV18|-|TRBJ2-5
TGTGCCAGCTCACCCCCCTTTCCGAGAGAGACCCAGTACTTC
CASSPPFPRETQYF
>-|TRBV5-1|-|TRBJ2-3
TGCGCCAGCAGCTTGGCCGGAAAGGCGACAGATACGCAGTATTTT
CASSLAGKATDTQYF
>few|TRBV28|TRBD2|TRBJ2-2
TGTGCCAGCAGTTTATTTCACAGGGGCAAGCGGGAGGACACCGGGGAGCTGTTTTTT
CASSLFHRGKREDTGELFF
>-|TRBV5-8|-|TRBJ1-5
TGTGCCAGCAGCTTCCCGAGCAATCAGCCCCAGCATTTT
CASSFPSNQPQHF
>few|TRBV7-9|-|TRBJ2-5
TGTGCCAGCAGCATAGTAGAGACCCAGTACTTC
CASSIVETQYF
>-|TRBV29-1|-|TRBJ2-3
TGCAGCGTTGAAAGGGTGCCAGATACGCAGTATTTT
CSVERVPDTQYF
>few|TRBV18|-|TRBJ2-4
TGTGCCAGCTCACCTGATTCCCTGAACATTCAGTACTTC
CASSPDSLNIQYF
>few|TRBV5-1|TRBD1|TRBJ2-7
TGCGCCAGCAGCAGAACTCCGGGACAGGGAATGTACGAGCAGTACTTC
CASSRTPGQGMYEQYF
>few|TRBV13|TRBD2|TRBJ2-3
TGTGCCAGCAGCCTCCCGGGAGGGAATCTCCGTTCGCAGTATTTT
CASSLPGGNLRSQYF
>few|TRBV5-1|TRBD2|TRBJ2-2
TGCGCCAGCAGCCCACAGCTAGCGGGCGTGGCCGGGGAGCTGTTTTTT
CASSPQLAGVAGELFF
>-|TRBV29-1|TRBD2|TRBJ2-7
TGCAGCGTTGAACCTCGATTAGCGGGAGTCGTAGGAAAGCAGTACTTC
CSVEPRLAGVVGKQYF
>-|TRBV15|-|TRBJ2-7
TGTGCCACCAGCAGGTCTAGCACGAGCTCCTACGAGCAGTACTTC
CATSRSSTSSYEQYF
>-|TRBV5-1|TRBD1|TRBJ2-7
TGCGCCAGCAGCTTGGGACAGGGGAACGAGCAGTACTTC
CASSLGQGNEQYF
>-|TRBV7-9|TRBD1|TRBJ2-1
TGTGCCAGCAGCTTACGACAGGGGGCTGTGGACAATGAGCAGTTCTTC
CASSLRQGAVDNEQFF
>-|TRBV7-2|-|TRBJ2-3
TGTGCCAGCAGCTTAGCTGCAGGGGTAGGGGCAGATACGCAGTATTTT
CASSLAAGVGADTQYF
>-|TRBV6-6|TRBD1|TRBJ2-6
TGTGCCAGCCATGACAGGGCCGGGGCCAACGTCCTGACTTTC
CASHDRAGANVLTF
>few|TRBV7-2|-|TRBJ1-2
TGTGCCAGCAGCCCCGAGGCCCGGGGTGGCTACACCTTC
CASSPEARGGYTF
>few|TRBV9|-|TRBJ2-4
TGTGCCAGCAGCGGCTTGGGTGTACCAACCGTTCAGTACTTC
CASSGLGVPTVQYF
>-|TRBV7-9|-|TRBJ2-3
TGTGCCAGCAGCTTAAGGCCAGATACGCAGTATTTT
CASSLRPDTQYF
>few|TRBV5-4|-|TRBJ2-3
TGTGCCAGCAGCTCGTACGGGACTAGCACAGATACGCAGTATTTT
CASSSYGTSTDTQYF
>-|TRBV7-2|-|TRBJ1-2
TGTGCCAGCAGCTTAACAGGGTTGGGTGGCTACACCTTC
CASSLTGLGGYTF